The clone carrying this T cell receptor (beta chain) has just a few counts. Its cognate antigen is unknown. Unique molecular identifiers were attached to individual cDNA molecules. A single record per CDR3 protein comes from TCRdb applying MiXCR to the 5' RACE reads. In the table there are some 91,000 distinct CDR3 sequences, about 12% of which are singletons. This sample stems from a study of early T cells in non-severe SARS-CoV-2 infection. Whole-study context: Sequencing input comprised bulk RNA from unsorted whole blood; chain pairing was not available.

Per germline, CDR1 SGHRS and CDR2 YFSETQ. The V end lost 7 bases, the J end lost 6 bases, and 17 bases lay between the germline ends. This CDR3 region has 13 residues. Study findings and constraints: Comparison of clonotypes with VDJdb favored anti-spike CD8 responses while missing private and CD4 specificities.

This clonotype was obtained from an adult who was a healthcare worker with PCR-confirmed SARS-CoV-2 infection or an uninfected control (not recorded which). The specimen sequenced was whole blood. This chain joins TRBV5-1 and TRBJ2-7, with D possibly called TRBD1 or TRBD2 (5 bases each). CDR3: CASSREGAAEQYF. CDR3 sequence (DNA): TGCGCCAGCTCTCGGGAAGGGGCCGCCGAGCAGTACTTC.